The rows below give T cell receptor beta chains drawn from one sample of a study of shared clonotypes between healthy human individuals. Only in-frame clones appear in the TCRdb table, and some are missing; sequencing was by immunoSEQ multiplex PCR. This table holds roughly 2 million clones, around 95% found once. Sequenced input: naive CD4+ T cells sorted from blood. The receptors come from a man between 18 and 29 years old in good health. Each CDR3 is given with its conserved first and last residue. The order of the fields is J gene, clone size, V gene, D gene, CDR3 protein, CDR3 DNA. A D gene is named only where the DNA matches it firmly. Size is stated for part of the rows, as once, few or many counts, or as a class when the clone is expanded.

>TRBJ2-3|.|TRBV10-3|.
CAISEGQIGDTQYF
TGTGCCATCAGCGAGGGGCAAATTGGGGATACGCAGTATTTT
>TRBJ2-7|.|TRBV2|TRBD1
CASSYKDRSYEQYF
TGTGCCAGCAGTTATAAGGACAGGTCCTACGAGCAGTACTTC
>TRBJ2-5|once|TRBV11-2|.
CASSSARGGQETQYF
TGTGCCAGCAGCTCAGCCCGGGGCGGGCAAGAGACCCAGTACTTC
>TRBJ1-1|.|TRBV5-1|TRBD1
CASSSGQGFFEAFF
TGCGCCAGCAGCTCGGGACAGGGGTTTTTCGAAGCTTTCTTT
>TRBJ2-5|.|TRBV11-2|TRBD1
CASSYGTEQETQYF
TGTGCCAGCAGTTATGGGACAGAACAAGAGACCCAGTACTTC
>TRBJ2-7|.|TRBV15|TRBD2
CATSRDLGGGSYEQYF
TGTGCCACCAGCAGAGATCTCGGGGGAGGGTCCTACGAGCAGTACTTC
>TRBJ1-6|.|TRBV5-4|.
CASSSYRDYNSPLHF
TGTGCCAGCAGCAGCTACCGGGACTATAATTCACCCCTCCACTTT
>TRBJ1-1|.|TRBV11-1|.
CASSSPPDTEAFF
TGTGCCAGCAGCTCTCCCCCTGACACTGAAGCTTTCTTT
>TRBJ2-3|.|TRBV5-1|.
CASSLGQNTDTQYF
TGCGCCAGCAGCTTGGGCCAGAACACAGATACGCAGTATTTT
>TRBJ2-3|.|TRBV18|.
CASSPPRGPDTQYF
TGTGCCAGCTCACCACCACGGGGACCAGATACGCAGTATTTT
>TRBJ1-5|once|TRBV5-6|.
CASSLDRNQPQHF
TGTGCCAGCAGCTTGGATCGCAATCAGCCCCAGCATTTT
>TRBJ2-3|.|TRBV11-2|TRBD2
CASSLSPSGATDTQYF
TGTGCCAGCAGCTTATCTCCTAGCGGGGCGACAGATACGCAGTATTTT
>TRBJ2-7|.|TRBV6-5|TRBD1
CASSYRDRGGYEQYF
TGTGCCAGCAGTTACCGGGACAGGGGCGGCTACGAGCAGTACTTC
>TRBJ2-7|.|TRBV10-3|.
CAISRQGEQYF
TGTGCCATCAGTCGTCAGGGCGAGCAGTACTTC
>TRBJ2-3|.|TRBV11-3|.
CASSPQWADTQYF
TGTGCCAGCAGCCCCCAGTGGGCAGATACGCAGTATTTT
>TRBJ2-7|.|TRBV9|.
CASSVGGTRDEQYF
TGTGCCAGCAGCGTAGGAGGGACAAGAGACGAGCAGTACTTC
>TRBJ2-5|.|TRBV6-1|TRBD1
CASSERLTGGLETQYF
TGTGCCAGCAGTGAACGGTTAACAGGGGGCTTGGAGACCCAGTACTTC
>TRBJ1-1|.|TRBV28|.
CASSLTISFEAFF
TGTGCCAGCAGTTTAACTATCAGCTTTGAAGCTTTCTTT
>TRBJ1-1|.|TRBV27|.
CASSFGENTEAFF
TGTGCCAGCAGTTTTGGGGAGAACACTGAAGCTTTCTTT
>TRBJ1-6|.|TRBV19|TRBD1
CASSTFGTGEGSPLHF
TGTGCCAGTAGTACCTTCGGAACAGGGGAGGGTTCACCCCTCCACTTT
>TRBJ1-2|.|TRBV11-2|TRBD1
CASSSPGQGVFGYTF
TGTGCCAGCAGCTCCCCCGGACAGGGTGTATTCGGCTACACCTTC
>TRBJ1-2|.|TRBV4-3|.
CASSLGPGGADGYTF
TGCGCCAGCAGCCTGGGCCCGGGGGGCGCGGATGGCTACACCTTC
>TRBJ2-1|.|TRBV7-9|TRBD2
CASKEAGGPGNEQFF
TGTGCCAGCAAAGAAGCGGGAGGGCCGGGTAATGAGCAGTTCTTC
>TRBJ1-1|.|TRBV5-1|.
CASSSRQPNTEAFF
TGCGCCAGCAGCTCCAGGCAGCCGAACACTGAAGCTTTCTTT
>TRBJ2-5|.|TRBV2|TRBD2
CASSEDGAGGAETQYF
TGTGCCAGCAGTGAAGACGGGGCGGGAGGAGCAGAGACCCAGTACTTC
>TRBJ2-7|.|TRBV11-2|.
CASSSGAGNEQYF
TGTGCCAGCAGCTCTGGTGCGGGGAACGAGCAGTACTTC
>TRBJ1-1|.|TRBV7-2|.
CASSVRGMNTEAFF
TGTGCCAGCAGCGTCAGGGGCATGAACACTGAAGCTTTCTTT
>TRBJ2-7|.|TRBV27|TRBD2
CASSLDSTSGTYEQYF
TGTGCCAGCAGTTTAGACTCGACTAGCGGGACCTACGAGCAGTACTTC
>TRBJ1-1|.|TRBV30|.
CAWSVTGAVNTEAFF
TGTGCCTGGAGTGTAACCGGGGCGGTGAACACTGAAGCTTTCTTT
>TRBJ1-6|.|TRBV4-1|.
CASSQDPQGPSYNSPLHF
TGCGCCAGCAGCCAAGATCCTCAGGGGCCATCCTATAATTCACCCCTCCACTTT
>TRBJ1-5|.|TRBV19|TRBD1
CASSGTAAYSNQPQHF
TGTGCCAGTTCCGGGACAGCCGCATATAGCAATCAGCCCCAGCATTTT
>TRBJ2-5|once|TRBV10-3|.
CAIDSRRGGQETQYF
TGTGCCATCGATAGTCGCAGGGGAGGCCAAGAGACCCAGTACTTC
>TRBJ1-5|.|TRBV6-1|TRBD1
CASSEFGTELYSNQPQHF
TGTGCCAGCAGTGAATTTGGGACAGAACTCTATAGCAATCAGCCCCAGCATTTT
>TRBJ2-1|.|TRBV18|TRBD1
CASSPPGTASYNEQFF
TGTGCCAGCTCACCGCCAGGGACAGCGTCCTACAATGAGCAGTTCTTC
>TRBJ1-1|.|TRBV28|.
CASSPSDRNTEAFF
TGTGCCAGCAGTCCCTCGGACAGGAACACTGAAGCTTTCTTT
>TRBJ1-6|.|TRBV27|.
CASSSLDRLVSYNSPLHF
TGTGCCAGCAGTTCCTTAGACAGGCTAGTCTCCTATAATTCACCCCTCCACTTT
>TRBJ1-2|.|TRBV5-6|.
CASSLDGLYGYTF
TGTGCCAGCAGCTTGGACGGCCTCTATGGCTACACCTTC
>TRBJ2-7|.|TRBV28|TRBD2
CASSGLVPEQYF
TGTGCCAGCAGTGGACTAGTACCCGAGCAGTACTTC
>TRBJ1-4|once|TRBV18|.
CASSPTNANEKLFF
TGTGCCAGCTCACCAACTAACGCTAATGAAAAACTGTTTTTT
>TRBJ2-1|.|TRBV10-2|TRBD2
CASSESPSGGVLGNEQFF
TGCGCCAGCAGTGAGTCGCCTAGCGGGGGGGTATTAGGCAATGAGCAGTTCTTC
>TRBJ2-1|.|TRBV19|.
CASSPRQLYNEQFF
TGTGCCAGTAGTCCACGCCAACTTTACAATGAGCAGTTCTTC
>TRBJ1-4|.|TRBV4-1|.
CASSQGPIEKLFF
TGCGCCAGCAGCCAAGGACCTATTGAAAAACTGTTTTTT
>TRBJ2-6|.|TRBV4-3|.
CASSQEVFGYSSGANVLTF
TGCGCCAGCAGCCAAGAGGTATTCGGGTATAGCTCTGGGGCCAACGTCCTGACTTTC
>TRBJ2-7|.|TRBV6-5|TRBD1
CASSYHGTAGSYEQYF
TGTGCCAGCAGTTACCACGGGACAGCTGGGTCCTACGAGCAGTACTTC
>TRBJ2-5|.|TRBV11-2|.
CASSLAGNQETQYF
TGTGCCAGCAGCTTAGCCGGGAACCAAGAGACCCAGTACTTC
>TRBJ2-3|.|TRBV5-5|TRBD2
CASSLESGSGYTDTQYF
TGTGCCAGCAGCTTGGAGAGCGGGAGTGGGTACACAGATACGCAGTATTTT